The rows below give T cell receptor beta chains drawn from one sample of a study of post-analysis software for immune sequencing data. TCRdb recomputed calls from the PCR reads with MiXCR, one row per CDR3 protein. The sample has 170,000 or so distinct CDR3 sequences; 30% are singletons. The sequenced sample was blood. All receptors derive from a girl aged 5-17 years with multiple sclerosis. CDR3s include the opening cysteine and the closing phenylalanine or tryptophan. The D gene is left open where the match is weak. Not every row has a clone size; where given, it reads once, few, many or a size class.

TRBJ1-5 - - TRBV12-5 CASGGQSPSNQPQHF TGTGCTAGTGGGGGGCAGTCACCGAGCAATCAGCCCCAGCATTTT
TRBJ1-1 - - TRBV20-1 CSARASDRGPDTEAFF TGCAGTGCTAGAGCCTCTGATCGGGGGCCGGACACTGAAGCTTTCTTT
TRBJ1-2 - many TRBV12-3/TRBV12-4 CASSFQPNYGYTF TGTGCCAGCAGTTTTCAGCCTAACTATGGCTACACCTTC
TRBJ2-7 TRBD1 many TRBV20-1 CSAPGTGGGEQYF TGCAGTGCTCCCGGGACAGGGGGAGGCGAGCAGTACTTC
TRBJ2-7 - few TRBV20-1 CSARSLEYEQYF TGCAGTGCTAGGTCCCTTGAGTACGAGCAGTACTTC
TRBJ2-1 - - TRBV11-2 CASSSQTESEQFF TGTGCCAGCAGCTCTCAGACAGAAAGTGAGCAGTTCTTC
TRBJ1-1 TRBD1 - TRBV28 CASTLTGVNTEVFF TGTGCCAGCACCCTAACAGGGGTGAACACTGAAGTTTTCTTT
TRBJ2-3 TRBD2 - TRBV12-3/TRBV12-4 CASSLLAEGTDTEYF TGTGCCAGCAGTTTACTAGCGGAGGGCACAGATACGGAATATTTT
TRBJ1-2 - - TRBV30 CAWSGRGDYGYTF TGTGCCTGGAGTGGCCGAGGGGATTATGGCTACACCTTC
TRBJ1-2 TRBD1 few TRBV12-3/TRBV12-4 CASCLGGAMYGYTF TGTGCCAGCTGTTTAGGGGGCGCGATGTATGGCTACACCTTC
TRBJ2-7 - - TRBV13 CASSLGQGGSETQYF TGTGCCAGCAGCCTCGGGCAGGGAGGCTCAGAGACCCAGTACTTT
TRBJ2-2 TRBD1 - TRBV12-3/TRBV12-4 CASSLPGQGATGELFF TGTGCCAGCAGTTTGCCGGGACAGGGGGCGACCGGGGAGCTGTTTTTT
TRBJ1-2 - - TRBV5-1 CASSLGLRAYGYTF TGCGCCAGCAGCTTGGGGCTTCGGGCCTATGGCTACACCTTC
TRBJ2-5 - - TRBV10-3 CAISESRVETQYF TGTGCCATCAGTGAGTCTCGAGTAGAGACCCAGTACTTC
TRBJ2-3 - many TRBV7-2 CASSSLTRRPTDTQYF TGTGCCAGCAGCTCATTAACTAGAAGACCCACAGATACGCAGTATTTT
TRBJ2-6 - few TRBV28 CASSVQLSGANVLTF TGTGCCAGCAGTGTACAGCTCTCTGGGGCCAACGTCCTGACTTTC
TRBJ2-1 TRBD2 many TRBV20-1 CSARSSGRDGNEQFF TGCAGTGCTAGATCTAGCGGGAGGGACGGGAATGAGCAGTTCTTC
TRBJ1-1 TRBD1 - TRBV5-5 CASSLSGGATEAFF TGTGCCAGCAGCTTGTCAGGGGGCGCGACTGAAGCTTTCTTT
TRBJ2-7 - many TRBV20-1 CSAARGTYEQYF TGCAGTGCCGCGAGGGGTACCTACGAGCAGTACTTC